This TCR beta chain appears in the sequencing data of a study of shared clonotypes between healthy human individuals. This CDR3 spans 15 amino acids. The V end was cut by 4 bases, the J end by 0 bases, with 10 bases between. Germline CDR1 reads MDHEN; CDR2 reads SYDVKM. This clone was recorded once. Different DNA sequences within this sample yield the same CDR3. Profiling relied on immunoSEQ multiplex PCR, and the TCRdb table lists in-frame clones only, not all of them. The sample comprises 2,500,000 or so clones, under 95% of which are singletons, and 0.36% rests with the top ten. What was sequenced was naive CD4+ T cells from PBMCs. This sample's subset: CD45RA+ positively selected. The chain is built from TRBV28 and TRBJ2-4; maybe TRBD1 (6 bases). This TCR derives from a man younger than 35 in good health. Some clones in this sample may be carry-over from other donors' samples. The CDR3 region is CASSSQGLAKNIQYF. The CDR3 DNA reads TGTGCCAGCAGTTCTCAGGGGTTAGCCAAAAACATTCAGTACTTC.